A selection of T cell receptor beta chains follows, all from one sample in a study of blood T cell repertoires in COVID-19. Clones were read by immunoSEQ multiplex PCR, and TCRdb kept only the in-frame ones, dropping some. Found here are about 250,000 clones, just under 85% of them singletons; the top ten hold roughly 9.8%. The source material was peripheral blood. These receptors were taken from a man aged 80 or over with acute or convalescent COVID-19. The CDR3 runs from the conserved cysteine through the conserved F or W. The order of the fields is J gene, D gene, clone size, V gene, CDR3 DNA, CDR3 protein. A D gene is named only where the DNA matches it firmly. Clone size is not always given. Where it is, it says once, few, many or a class for expanded clones.

>TRBJ2-7|TRBD1|-|TRBV28
TGTGCCAGCCAAAATGGGGACAGCTACGAGCAGTACTTC
CASQNGDSYEQYF
>TRBJ1-1|-|-|TRBV6-5
TGTGCCAGCAGGACTAGGGGTTTTTCGGCTGAAGCTTTCTTT
CASRTRGFSAEAFF
>TRBJ2-7|-|-|TRBV19
TGTGCCACCAGCGACGGGGAAAAATACCCCTACGAGCAGTACTTC
CATSDGEKYPYEQYF
>TRBJ1-4|-|once|TRBV5-5
TGTGCCAGCAGCTCCTCGGGGGGGAACGGTGAAAAACTGTTTTTT
CASSSSGGNGEKLFF
>TRBJ1-1|-|-|TRBV6-2/TRBV6-3
TGTGCCAGCAGTTCAGTAGCAACTGAAGCTTTCTTT
CASSSVATEAFF
>TRBJ1-6|-|-|TRBV18
TGTGCCAGCTCACCAGGCACAGGGCCTAATTCACCCCTCCACTTT
CASSPGTGPNSPLHF
>TRBJ1-6|-|-|TRBV4-1
TGCGCCAGCAGCCAAGATGGGGACTTCTCCTATAATTCACCCCTCCACTTT
CASSQDGDFSYNSPLHF
>TRBJ2-1|TRBD2|-|TRBV11-2
TGTGCCAGCAGCTTAGGTTCTGGACTAGCTTTTATCCTGAATGAGCAGTTCTTC
CASSLGSGLAFILNEQFF
>TRBJ2-7|TRBD1|-|TRBV30
TGTGCCTGGAGGCCCTACCGGGACAGGGTGTACGAGCAGTACTTC
CAWRPYRDRVYEQYF
>TRBJ2-7|TRBD2|-|TRBV12-5
TGTGCTAGTGGTTACCCGACTAGCGCTGACTCCTACGAGCAGTACTTC
CASGYPTSADSYEQYF
>TRBJ1-1|-|-|TRBV1
TGCACCAGCAGCCGTAAAAGGGGGATGAACACTGAAGCTTTCTTT
CTSSRKRGMNTEAFF
>TRBJ1-1|TRBD1|-|TRBV28
TGTGCCAGCACCCCCTGGCAGGGGGCGGCTGAAGCTTTCTTT
CASTPWQGAAEAFF
>TRBJ2-7|TRBD2|few|TRBV6-5
TGTGCCAGCAGTCGGACTAGCGGGGCAACCTACGAGCAGTACTTC
CASSRTSGATYEQYF
>TRBJ1-5|-|once|TRBV19
TGTGCCAGTAGTATAGATGGCACCCATCAGCCCCAGCATTTT
CASSIDGTHQPQHF
>TRBJ1-2|TRBD1|-|TRBV5-6
TGTGCCAGCAGCTTGATTACAGGGGGTCGCGGCTACACCTTC
CASSLITGGRGYTF
>TRBJ1-5|-|-|TRBV28
TGTGCCAGCAGCCCAACAGGGATAGTAGGCAATCAGCCCCAGCATTTT
CASSPTGIVGNQPQHF
>TRBJ1-5|-|-|TRBV6-5
TGTGCCAGCATTGTGGACAGCACAAATCAGCCCCAGCATTTT
CASIVDSTNQPQHF
>TRBJ2-7|TRBD2|once|TRBV6-5
TGTGCCAGCAGGGGGACTAGCTCCCACGAGCAGTACTTC
CASRGTSSHEQYF
>TRBJ1-1|-|-|TRBV6-5
TGTGCCAGCAGTTACGAGGGGGTGAGCACTGAAGCTTTCTTT
CASSYEGVSTEAFF
>TRBJ1-1|TRBD1|-|TRBV9
TGTGCCAGCACTCGAACCCCACGGGCACAGGGGGCAGGAACGAACACTGAAGCTTTCTTT
CASTRTPRAQGAGTNTEAFF
>TRBJ2-1|-|-|TRBV19
TGTGCCAGTAACCCCGGGAGGAGGACAGCCTACAATGAGCAGTTCTTC
CASNPGRRTAYNEQFF
>TRBJ1-4|-|-|TRBV6-6
TGTGCCAGCAGTTACAATGGGCAGGTTAATGAAAAACTGTTTTTT
CASSYNGQVNEKLFF
>TRBJ1-1|-|-|TRBV18
TGTGCCAGCTCACCATTACCGGGGAACATGAACACTGAAGCTTTCTTT
CASSPLPGNMNTEAFF
>TRBJ2-7|-|-|TRBV5-4
TGTGCCAGCAGTTGGGGGACCGGAGGGACCTACGAGCAGTACTTC
CASSWGTGGTYEQYF
>TRBJ1-1|TRBD1|few|TRBV9
TGTGCCAGCAGCGTCTTTGGGGACAGCTTGAACACTGAAGCTTTCTTT
CASSVFGDSLNTEAFF
>TRBJ2-1|-|-|TRBV12-3/TRBV12-4
TGTGCCAGCAGTTTCGGACTGGATGAGCAGTTCTTC
CASSFGLDEQFF
>TRBJ1-5|TRBD1|-|TRBV3-1/TRBV3-2
TGTGCCAGCAGCCTCTCAAGCCTGGGACAGGGAAGTCAGCCCCAGCATTTT
CASSLSSLGQGSQPQHF
>TRBJ2-7|TRBD1|once|TRBV19
TGTGCCAGTAGTTCGGACAGGGGGTCGCGACAGTACTTC
CASSSDRGSRQYF
>TRBJ1-5|-|-|TRBV6-1
TGTGCCAGCAGTGAAGGCGGCAATCAGCCCCAGCATTTT
CASSEGGNQPQHF
>TRBJ2-1|TRBD2|-|TRBV10-3
TGTGCCATCAGGACTAGCGGGGCTTACAATGAGCAGTTCTTC
CAIRTSGAYNEQFF
>TRBJ2-3|-|few|TRBV7-8
TGTGCCAGCAGCTTAGCCCGAGTCATCCGACAGTCTAGCACAGATACGCAGTATTTT
CASSLARVIRQSSTDTQYF
>TRBJ1-6|-|few|TRBV5-1
TGCGCCAGCAGCTTGGATCAGGGAAGTTCACCCCTCCACTTT
CASSLDQGSSPLHF
>TRBJ2-4|TRBD1|-|TRBV5-1
TGCGCCAGCAGCTACGGACAGGGGGGGATATGGTACTTC
CASSYGQGGIWYF
>TRBJ1-1|-|few|TRBV10-1
TGCGCCAGCAGGGCAGAAGTGAACACTGAAGCTTTCTTT
CASRAEVNTEAFF
>TRBJ2-3|TRBD2|-|TRBV2
TGTGCCAGCAGGGACCTAGCGGGGATCACAGATACGCAGTATTTT
CASRDLAGITDTQYF
>TRBJ2-1|-|-|TRBV28
TGTGCCAGCAGGACTCTTGGTTTATGGAACACTGAGCAGTTCTTC
CASRTLGLWNTEQFF
>TRBJ2-7|TRBD1|once|TRBV30
TGTGCCTGGAGGAACTCCGGGACAGGGTTCGAGCAGTACTTC
CAWRNSGTGFEQYF
>TRBJ1-3|-|few|TRBV3-1/TRBV3-2
TGTGCCAGCAGCCAAGATTGGCAGGTGAACACCATATATTTT
CASSQDWQVNTIYF
>TRBJ1-3|-|-|TRBV2
TGTGCCAGCAGGCTGGGAGACTTCAGCTCTGGAAACACCATATATTTT
CASRLGDFSSGNTIYF
>TRBJ1-2|TRBD1|-|TRBV11-2
TGTGCCAGCAGCTCAGGGCAGACAGGGGGGGACTACACCTTC
CASSSGQTGGDYTF
>TRBJ2-2|TRBD1|-|TRBV19
TGTGCCAGTAGGGGACAGGTACCCGGGGAGCTGTTTTTT
CASRGQVPGELFF
>TRBJ2-3|TRBD2|-|TRBV6-6
TGTGCCAGCAGTCGTCCCGGGACTAGCGGGGGGGTCACAGATACGCAGTATTTT
CASSRPGTSGGVTDTQYF
>TRBJ2-3|-|few|TRBV6-2/TRBV6-3
TGTGCCAGCAGTTACTCGCCGTACTACGGGGATACGCAGTATTTT
CASSYSPYYGDTQYF
>TRBJ2-2|TRBD1|few|TRBV5-1
TGCGCCAGCAGCGATCTACAGGGGGCCAGCGGGGAGCTGTTTTTT
CASSDLQGASGELFF
>TRBJ2-5|TRBD1|-|TRBV11-3
TGTGCCAGCAGCTTAGATACCGGGACAGGGGAAGAGACCCAGTACTTC
CASSLDTGTGEETQYF
>TRBJ2-3|TRBD1|-|TRBV10-2
TGCGCCATCAGAGGCGTCGGGACAGCTTTAACAGATACGCAGTATTTT
CAIRGVGTALTDTQYF
>TRBJ2-3|TRBD2|-|TRBV4-1
TGCGCCAGCAGCCAAGTGGGGGCGGGGGGGCAGACAGATACGCAGTATTTT
CASSQVGAGGQTDTQYF
>TRBJ1-6|TRBD1|-|TRBV5-1
TGCGCCAGCAGCCTATCCGGGACAGGGACGTCACCCCTCCACTTT
CASSLSGTGTSPLHF
>TRBJ1-6|TRBD1|-|TRBV3-1/TRBV3-2
TGTGCCAGCAGCCCCATCCCCGGGACAGATAATTCACCCCTCCACTTT
CASSPIPGTDNSPLHF
>TRBJ2-7|-|-|TRBV6-1
TGTGCCAGCAGTGACAGAGATGGAGGCAGGCGAAGCTCCTACGAGCAGTACTTC
CASSDRDGGRRSSYEQYF
>TRBJ2-3|-|few|TRBV6-5
TGTGCCAGCAGTTCCACTGTGGGCGGCACAGATACGCAGTATTTT
CASSSTVGGTDTQYF
>TRBJ1-5|-|few|TRBV24-1
TGTGCCACCAGTGAAACAGGTAAAGAGCAGCCCCAGCATTTT
CATSETGKEQPQHF
>TRBJ1-4|TRBD1|few|TRBV28
TGTGCCAGCAGTTTATCAACAGGGGCAACTAATGAAAAACTGTTTTTT
CASSLSTGATNEKLFF
>TRBJ2-1|-|-|TRBV3-1/TRBV3-2
TGTGCCAGCAGCCGGGGGGGCGTCCCTGGGATCTTC
CASSRGGVPGIF
>TRBJ1-5|TRBD1|few|TRBV18
TGTGCCAGCTCACTCTCGGACAGGGGGAACCAGCCCCAGCATTTT
CASSLSDRGNQPQHF
>TRBJ2-2|TRBD2|few|TRBV12-5
TGTGCTAGTGGTTTGGGACTAGCGGGAGGTGAGGAGCTGTTTTTT
CASGLGLAGGEELFF
>TRBJ1-5|TRBD1|-|TRBV5-8
TGTGCCAGCAGCTTAGGACAGGACGATCAGCCCCAGCATTTT
CASSLGQDDQPQHF
>TRBJ2-7|-|-|TRBV7-2
TGTGCCAGCAGCTTAGCGCAGGGCGGTACCTACGAGCAGTACTTC
CASSLAQGGTYEQYF
>TRBJ1-1|TRBD1|-|TRBV18
TGTGCCAGCTCACTAAGGACAGGGGGAATCATTGAAGCTTTCTTT
CASSLRTGGIIEAFF
>TRBJ1-1|-|-|TRBV7-9
TGTGCCAGCAGCCTGGGGGGGCGGCGGACTGAAGCTTTCTTT
CASSLGGRRTEAFF